This passage covers 21 T cell receptor beta chains from one sample sequenced in a study of blood T cell repertoires in COVID-19. Data came from immunoSEQ multiplex PCR; TCRdb stores just in-frame clones and leaves some out. The sample has under 300,000 clones, more than 75% seen once. Sequenced sample: peripheral blood. Receptors originate from a man older than 75 with acute or convalescent COVID-19.

V and J are TRBV28 and TRBJ1-1; D might be TRBD1 (6 bases). CDR3 length: 12 amino acids. The germline V and J ends were trimmed by 5 bases and 8 bases, with 12 bases remaining between them. Germline V lookup: CDR1 MDHEN, CDR2 SYDVKM. The CDR3 is CASSLGHGEAFF. The CDR3 bases are TGTGCCAGCAGTCTGGGACACGGAGAAGCTTTCTTT. Full variable domain (remainder filled in from reference TRBV28 and TRBJ1-1): DVKVTQSSRYLVKRTGEKVFLECVQDMDHENMFWYRQDPGLGLRLIYFSYDVKMKEKGDIPEGYSVSREKKERFSLILESASTNQTSMYLCASSLGHGEAFFGQGTRLTVV.

The chain recombines TRBV15 with TRBJ1-2, with no clear D. Germline V gives CDR1 LNHNV, CDR2 YYDKDF (reference sequence). There are 15 residues in the CDR3. With 1 base removed from V and 5 bases from J, the gap between germline ends came to 14 bases. The CDR3 DNA reads as TGTGCCACCAGCAGAGGGGTCGAGGCCGGGTATGGCTACACCTTC. It translates to CATSRGVEAGYGYTF.

The chain is built from TRBV9 and TRBJ2-5; D may be TRBD2 (6 bases). The CDR3 extends over 16 amino acids. Germline lookup yields CDR1 SGDLS and CDR2 YYNGEE. Trimming took off 2 bases at V and 2 bases at J, with 16 bases between the two ends. The CDR3 DNA is TGTGCCAGCAGCGTGTCGCAAGGGGAGGTACAAGAGACCCAGTACTTC. This translates into CASSVSQGEVQETQYF. Complete variable domain (other parts from reference TRBV9 and TRBJ2-5): DSGVTQTPKHLITATGQRVTLRCSPRSGDLSVYWYQQSLDQGLQFLIQYYNGEERAKGNILERFSAQQFPDLHSELNLSSLELGDSALYFCASSVSQGEVQETQYFGPGTRLLVL.

The V call is TRBV5-1, the J call TRBJ2-1, with 7 bases matching TRBD2. Per germline, CDR1 SGHRS and CDR2 YFSETQ. V dropped 2 bases and J dropped 5; count of bases not matched to a gene: 7. CDR3 size: 15 residues. The DNA for the CDR3 is TGCGCCAGCAGCTTCATCGGACTAGAGAACAATGAGCAGTTCTTC. Translating gives CASSFIGLENNEQFF.

V gene TRBV19 combines with J gene TRBJ1-1; D possibly corresponds to TRBD1 (6 bases). There are 16 residues in the CDR3. Germline CDR1 is LNHDA and CDR2 is SQIVND (reference sequence). Trimming took 5 bases from V and 1 from J, leaving 17 bases between them. The CDR3: CASSSRTVPSNTEAFF. The DNA of the CDR3 is TGTGCCAGTAGTTCGCGGACAGTCCCCTCGAACACTGAAGCTTTCTTT.

This rearrangement joins TRBV18 to TRBJ2-7; 14 bases map to TRBD2. V shed 3 bases, J shed 0 bases, and the junction held 4 bases outside the gene matches. This CDR3 comprises 17 residues. Germline values: CDR1 KGHSH, CDR2 LQKENI. CDR3 nucleotide sequence: TGTGCCAGCTCACCCAGACTAGCGGGAGGGCCCTCCTACGAGCAGTACTTC. This translates into CASSPRLAGGPSYEQYF.

CDR3 DNA sequence: TGTGCCAGCCAGTCCGTTGGAAACACCATATATTTT. Amino acid sequence: CASQSVGNTIYF. The chain uses TRBV6-5 and TRBJ1-3; unclear D gene. Per the germline V gene, CDR1 is MNHEY and CDR2 is SVGAGI. The CDR3 spans 12 residues. Trimming removed 8 bases at V and 3 bases at J, with 8 bases between.

The gene calls are TRBV28 and TRBJ1-1; 11 bases match TRBD1. The CDR3 covers 19 residues. In germline, CDR1 is MDHEN, CDR2 SYDVKM. The trim removed 6 bases at V and 1 base at J, leaving 16 bases unmatched. CDR3 nucleotide sequence: TGTGCCAGCAGCCGGATACCGGGACAGGGGGGTGCGACGAACACTGAAGCTTTCTTT. Amino acid sequence: CASSRIPGQGGATNTEAFF.

V usage is TRBV4-2 and J usage is TRBJ2-5; 7 bases align to TRBD1. The CDR3 covers 15 residues. Germline loops: CDR1 LGHNA, CDR2 YNFKEQ. V lost 4 bases to trimming and J lost 3 bases; unmatched junction nucleotides: 8. The CDR3: CASSPYDGTEETQYF. In DNA form, the CDR3 reads TGTGCCAGCAGCCCGTATGACGGGACAGAAGAGACCCAGTACTTC.

The rearrangement joins TRBV5-1 to TRBJ2-3, with 8 bases aligning to TRBD1. Germline V CDR1 and CDR2: SGHRS, YFSETQ. V trimming: 2 bases; J trimming: 8 bases; junction bases outside the gene matches: 7. This CDR3 is 14 amino acids long. CDR3 bases: TGCGCCAGCAGCTTACAGGGGGTCCTTTCTACGCAGTATTTT. This translates into CASSLQGVLSTQYF. Variable domain in full (rest from reference TRBV5-1 and TRBJ2-3): KAGVTQTPRYLIKTRGQQVTLSCSPISGHRSVSWYQQTPGQGLQFLFEYFSETQRNKGNFPGRFSGRQFSNSRSEMNVSTLELGDSALYLCASSLQGVLSTQYFGPGTRLTVL.

The table lists this clone with a count of one. The genes are TRBV7-9 and TRBJ1-2; 8 positions agree with TRBD1. Trimming took 5 bases from V and 8 from J; bases not matched to a gene: 7. Germline V gene data show CDR1 as SEHNR and CDR2 as FQNEAQ (reference sequence). The CDR3 extends over 13 amino acids. The CDR3 coding sequence is TGTGCCAGCAGCCTTTCGGACAGGGACGGCTACACCTTC. It specifies CASSLSDRDGYTF.

The V call is TRBV5-6, the J call TRBJ2-7; 8 bases agree with TRBD1. Per germline, CDR1 SGHDT and CDR2 YYEEEE. V lost 3 bases, J lost 2 bases, and 4 bases stayed unmatched. The CDR3 spans 14 residues. This CDR3 reads CASSWWTGTYEQYF. The CDR3 DNA sequence: TGTGCCAGCAGCTGGTGGACAGGGACCTACGAGCAGTACTTC.

The chain couples TRBV7-9 to TRBJ2-5; no definite D call. This CDR3 has 15 residues. The ends were cut back, 0 bases at V and 5 bases at J, with 13 bases in the middle. Germline V gives CDR1 SEHNR, CDR2 FQNEAQ (reference sequence). CDR3 sequence: CASSLAEVAAETQYF. CDR3 nucleotides: TGTGCCAGCAGCTTAGCGGAAGTGGCAGCGGAGACCCAGTACTTC. Filled out from reference TRBV7-9 and TRBJ2-5, the complete variable domain reads DTGVSQNPRHKITKRGQNVTFRCDPISEHNRLYWYRQTLGQGPEFLTYFQNEAQLEKSRLLSDRFSAERPKGSFSTLEIQRTEQGDSAMYLCASSLAEVAAETQYFGPGTRLLVL.

The rearrangement links TRBV27 to TRBJ1-1; D unresolved. Germline loops: CDR1 MNHEY, CDR2 SMNVEV (reference sequence). Trimming took off 3 bases at V and 3 bases at J, with 11 bases between the two ends. The CDR3 extends over 14 amino acids. CDR3 in DNA: TGTGCCAGCAGTTTGGGCAGCTTGTACACTGAAGCTTTCTTT. This gives the protein CASSLGSLYTEAFF.

The chain recombines TRBV6-5 with TRBJ2-7, with no clear D. The CDR3 extends over 15 amino acids. Per the germline V gene, CDR1 is MNHEY and CDR2 is SVGAGI. V shed 8 bases and J shed 1 base, with 18 bases lying between them. The CDR3 region is CASRLVSALSYEQYF. The CDR3, as DNA: TGTGCCAGCCGACTCGTGTCAGCACTTTCCTACGAGCAGTACTTC.

The CDR3 reads CASSVGQTGYEQYF. DNA of the CDR3: TGTGCCAGCAGCGTAGGGCAGACGGGGTACGAGCAGTACTTC. V gene TRBV9 combines with J gene TRBJ2-7; D may be TRBD2 (5 bases). CDR1 SGDLS and CDR2 YYNGEE come from the germline V gene. V gave up 0 bases and J gave up 4 bases, with 11 bases separating them. This CDR3 contains 14 residues.

The V call is TRBV18, the J call TRBJ1-1; TRBD1 matches 8 bases. CDR3 length: 17 amino acids. Looked up from germline, CDR1 is KGHSH and CDR2 is LQKENI. V shed 1 base, J shed 5 bases, and the junction held 12 bases outside the gene matches. CDR3 coding DNA: TGTGCCAGCTCACCACGGCAGGATAACAGGGGGACGACTGAAGCTTTCTTT. It specifies CASSPRQDNRGTTEAFF.

To note about this clone: One junction end does not reproduce the germline sequence, and a read error may be involved. The rearrangement uses TRBV7-7 and TRBJ2-7; D is possibly TRBD1 (6 bases). Germline V gene data show CDR1 as SSHAT and CDR2 as FNYEAQ (reference sequence). There are 18 residues in the CDR3. CDR3 region: CASSLAYWHRVSRYEQYF. The CDR3 bases are TGTGCTAGCAGCTTAGCGTACTGGCACAGGGTCAGTCGGTACGAGCAGTACTTC. Full variable domain (rest looked up from reference TRBV7-7 and TRBJ2-7): GAGVSQSPRYKVTKRGQDVTLRCDPISSHATLYWYQQALGQGPEFLTYFNYEAQPDKSGLPSDRFSAERPEGSISTLTIQRTEQRDSAMYRCASSLAYWHRVSRYEQYFGPGTRLTVT.

About this clone: One junction end does not reproduce the germline sequence, and a read error may be involved. J is TRBJ2-1 and V is TRBV3-1 (or the pseudogene TRBV3-2), with TRBD1 as a possible D gene (6 bases). The length of the CDR3 is 14 residues. CDR1 is LGHDT, CDR2 YNNKEL, per germline (reference sequence). CDR3 nucleotide sequence: TGTGCCAGCAGCGAAGATACAGGGAAATCTGAGCAGTTCTTC. This gives the protein CASSEDTGKSEQFF.

The rearrangement uses TRBV18 and TRBJ1-1, with 9 bases that match TRBD1. V lost 5 bases, J lost 0 bases, and 4 bases stayed unmatched. This CDR3 spans 15 amino acids. The germline V gene encodes CDR1 KGHSH and CDR2 LQKENI. The CDR3 coding sequence is TGTGCCAGCTCATCGCGGACAGGGGTGAACACTGAAGCTTTCTTT. This gives the protein CASSSRTGVNTEAFF.

Comments on this clone: Other DNA sequences in the same sample also yield this CDR3. CDR3 in DNA: TGTGCCAGCAGCCAAGCCATCAACTATGGCTACACCTTC. This codes for CASSQAINYGYTF. This sequence joins TRBV3-1 (or the pseudogene TRBV3-2) and TRBJ1-2, with D uncertain. V lost 1 base, J lost 2 bases, and 5 bases lay in between. CDR1 is LGHDT and CDR2 is YNNKEL in the germline V gene (reference sequence). The CDR3 covers 13 residues.